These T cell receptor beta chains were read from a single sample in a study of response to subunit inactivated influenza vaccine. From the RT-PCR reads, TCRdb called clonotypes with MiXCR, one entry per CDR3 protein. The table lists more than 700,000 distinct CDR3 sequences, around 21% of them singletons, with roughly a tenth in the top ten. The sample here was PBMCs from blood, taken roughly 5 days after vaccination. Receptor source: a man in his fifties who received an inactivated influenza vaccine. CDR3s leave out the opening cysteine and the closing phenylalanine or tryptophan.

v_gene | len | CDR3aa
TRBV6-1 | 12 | ASRVRSGSTEAF
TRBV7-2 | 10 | ASSLSSQPQH
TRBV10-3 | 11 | AIGQKSTDTQY
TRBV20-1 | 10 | SASGPSYEQY
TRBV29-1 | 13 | SVGRDRSSTDTQY
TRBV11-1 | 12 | ASSLLGSAGELF
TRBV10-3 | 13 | ATTNGAGVQETQY
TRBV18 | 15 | ASSPPPDGRSGNTIY
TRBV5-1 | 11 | ASSQNSDDEQF
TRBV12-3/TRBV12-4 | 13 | ASSLARGLSYEQY
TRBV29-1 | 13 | SVPDREVADNEQF
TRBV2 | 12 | ASRLALSLETQY
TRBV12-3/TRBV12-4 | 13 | ASSLAGAYTYEQY
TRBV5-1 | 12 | ASSLEASGNEQY
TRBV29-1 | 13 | SVEWQGLAYNEQF
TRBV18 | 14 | ASSPGQGKRDNEQF
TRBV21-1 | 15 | ASSKDSKRQITGELF
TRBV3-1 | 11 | ASSQRPNTEAF
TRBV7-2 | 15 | ASSHGGVGQGYYEQY
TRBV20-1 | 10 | SASGVRGEQY
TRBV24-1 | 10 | ATSERTDEQF
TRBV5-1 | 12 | ASSGDGVEGTQY
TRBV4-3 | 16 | ASSQDEVSPSGANVLT
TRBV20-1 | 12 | SATGRGQTYEQY
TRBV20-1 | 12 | SARVAGGADTQY
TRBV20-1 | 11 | SASIAGDNEQF
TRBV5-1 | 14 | ASSLVSGASTDTQY
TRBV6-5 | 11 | ASSYAGGDEQY
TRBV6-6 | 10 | ASSFPANEQF
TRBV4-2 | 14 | ASSQEPDDRGREQY
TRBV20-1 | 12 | SALSKESNQPQH
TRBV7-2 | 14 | ASSLFAPTRSDTQY
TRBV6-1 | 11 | ASSEYQTYEQY
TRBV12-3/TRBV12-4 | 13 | ASSTNRGLDGELF
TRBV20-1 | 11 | SARGFWSEPQH
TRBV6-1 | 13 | ASERRDRTYNEQF
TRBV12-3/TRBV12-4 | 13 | ALPEGQGSGNTIY
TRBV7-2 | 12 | ASSERREYETQY
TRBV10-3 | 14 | AISTILGLAGDEQY
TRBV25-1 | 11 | ASGDGSTDTQY
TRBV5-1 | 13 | ASSKHRGTYNEQF
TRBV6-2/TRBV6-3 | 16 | ASSTRTGLEYSNQPQH
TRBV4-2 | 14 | ASSQVYNWAGGELF
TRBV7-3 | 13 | ASRGASGSSGELF
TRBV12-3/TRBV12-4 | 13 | ASSLAGQGNEKLF